Following are 6 T cell receptor beta chains from one sample sequenced in a study of shared clonotypes between healthy human individuals. Profiled with immunoSEQ multiplex PCR; TCRdb holds only in-frame clones, not every one. The sample has about 1.1 million clones; about 84% are singletons. Input material: memory CD4+ T cells from PBMCs. The sample's subset: CD45RA-negative fraction. Receptor source: a man between 18 and 29 years old in good health. Some clones in this sample may be carry-over from other donors' samples.

The chain uses TRBV6-1 and TRBJ2-2; perhaps D is TRBD1 or TRBD2 (6 bases each). This CDR3 has 14 residues. V was cut by 7 bases and J by 7 bases, with 16 bases left in between. Germline V gene data show CDR1 as MNHNS and CDR2 as SASEGT. The CDR3 is CASIGQRTIGELFF. CDR3 nucleotides: TGTGCCAGCATAGGACAGAGGACTATCGGGGAGCTGTTTTTT.

This clone was seen more than once but under ten times. The chain links TRBV29-1 to TRBJ1-1; weak D call: TRBD1 (6 bases). The CDR3 spans 13 residues. The germline V gene encodes CDR1 SQVTM and CDR2 ANQGSEA. Deletions cut 7 bases from V and 1 base from J, with 13 bases between. The CDR3 bases are TGCAGCGCCTTCCGGGACACGAACACTGAAGCTTTCTTT. This translates into CSAFRDTNTEAFF.

About this clone: A much larger clone lies one base from this, so it may be a read error. This CDR3 is also generated by other DNA sequences in the sample. V and J are TRBV6-6 and TRBJ2-7; D is ambiguous. The V end was cut by 3 bases, the J end by 2 bases, with 2 bases between. The CDR3 contains 11 residues. Germline CDR1 MNHNY, CDR2 SVGAGI (reference sequence). The CDR3 region has the DNA TGTGCCAGCAGTTATACCTACGAGCAGTACTTC. Translated: CASSYTYEQYF.

Worth noting for this clone: Other nucleotide sequences from this sample produce the same CDR3. The chain is built from TRBV28 and TRBJ1-1; D gene ambiguous. V dropped 2 bases and J dropped 8 bases, with 9 bases sitting between them. Per the germline V gene, CDR1 is MDHEN and CDR2 is SYDVKM. The CDR3 length is 12 residues. CDR3 DNA: TGTGCCAGCAGTTTACTCTGGGGAGAAGCTTTCTTT. Amino acids: CASSLLWGEAFF. Supplemented by reference TRBV28 and TRBJ1-1, the full variable domain reads DVKVTQSSRYLVKRTGEKVFLECVQDMDHENMFWYRQDPGLGLRLIYFSYDVKMKEKGDIPEGYSVSREKKERFSLILESASTNQTSMYLCASSLLWGEAFFGQGTRLTVV.

The rearrangement links TRBV6-4 to TRBJ2-1, with 11 bases matching TRBD2. The CDR3 sequence is 16 residues long. Losses at the gene ends were 4 bases for V and 10 bases for J; bases not matched to a gene: 12. Germline-derived CDR1 and CDR2 are MRHNA and SNTAGT. The DNA of the CDR3 is TGTGCCAGCAGTGCACTAGCGGGAGATCGTTCCAGAGAGCAGTTCTTC. It codes for CASSALAGDRSREQFF.

The V call is TRBV2, the J call TRBJ1-4; D remains ambiguous. Germline V gene lookup returns CDR1 SNHLY and CDR2 FYNNEI. V lost 4 bases to trimming and J lost 6 bases, with 18 bases between them. The CDR3 covers 16 residues. The CDR3 is CASSGVVGPPDEKLFF. The CDR3 bases are TGTGCCAGCAGTGGTGTTGTAGGACCTCCCGATGAAAAACTGTTTTTT.